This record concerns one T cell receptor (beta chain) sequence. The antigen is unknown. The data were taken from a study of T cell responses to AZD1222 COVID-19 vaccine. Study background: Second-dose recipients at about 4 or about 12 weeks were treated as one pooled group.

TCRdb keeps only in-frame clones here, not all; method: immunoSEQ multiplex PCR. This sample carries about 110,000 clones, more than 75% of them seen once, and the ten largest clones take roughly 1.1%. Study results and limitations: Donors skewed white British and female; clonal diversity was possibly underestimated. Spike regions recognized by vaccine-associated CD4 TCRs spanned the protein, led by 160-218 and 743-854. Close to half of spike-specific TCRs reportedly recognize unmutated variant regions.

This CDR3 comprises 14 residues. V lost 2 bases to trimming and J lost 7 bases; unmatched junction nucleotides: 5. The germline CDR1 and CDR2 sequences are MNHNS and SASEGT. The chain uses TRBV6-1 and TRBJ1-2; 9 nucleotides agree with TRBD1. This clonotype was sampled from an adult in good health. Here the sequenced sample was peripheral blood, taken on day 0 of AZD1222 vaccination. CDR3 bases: TGTGCCAGCAGTGAACGGACAGGGGTGTCTGGCTACACCTTC. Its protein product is CASSERTGVSGYTF.